Listed here are 5 T cell receptor beta chains from one sample, sequenced in a study of cytomegalovirus exposure and HLA in healthy donors. The PCR had 60 Vbeta and 13 Jbeta primers. Assay: immunoSEQ multiplex PCR; the TCRdb copy retains only in-frame clones and omits some. This sample contains under 70,000 clones. The sequenced sample consisted of PBMCs. The receptors derive from a man between 45 and 60 years old in good health and CMV-seropositive.

This chain uses TRBV9 with TRBJ1-5; D call uncertain. Trimming stripped 0 bases from V and 7 bases from J, with 17 bases between. CDR3 length: 16 residues. Germline CDR1 SGDLS, CDR2 YYNGEE. As DNA, the CDR3 is TGTGCCAGCAGCGTAGATGGGTACGGACTAGGCCAGCCCCAGCATTTT. It codes for CASSVDGYGLGQPQHF.

The chain couples TRBV27 to TRBJ2-3, with 13 nucleotides matching TRBD2. Losses at the gene ends were 8 bases for V and 3 bases for J; bases not matched to a gene: 5. Germline V gene lookup returns CDR1 MNHEY and CDR2 SMNVEV (reference sequence). This CDR3 contains 15 residues. Written as DNA, the CDR3 is TGTGCCAGCGGGACTAGCGGGGATCTTACAGATACGCAGTATTTT. Its translation is CASGTSGDLTDTQYF.

This chain joins TRBV27 and TRBJ2-3, with TRBD1 matching over 11 bases. Per germline, CDR1 MNHEY and CDR2 SMNVEV (reference sequence). The V and J ends lost 4 bases and 4 bases, in that order; junction bases with no gene match: 7. The CDR3 totals 16 residues. The CDR3 sequence: CASSSQLDRGPDTQYF. The DNA of the CDR3 is TGTGCCAGCAGTTCCCAATTGGACAGGGGGCCAGATACGCAGTATTTT.

The chain combines TRBV7-3 with TRBJ2-1; TRBD1 agrees at 7 bases. The V and J ends lost 5 bases and 0 bases, in that order; junction bases with no gene match: 13. This CDR3 contains 18 residues. Germline-derived CDR1 and CDR2 are SGHTA and FQGTGA. CDR3: CASSLRGGLDSSYNEQFF. CDR3 DNA: TGTGCCAGCAGCCTAAGAGGGGGCTTGGACAGCTCCTACAATGAGCAGTTCTTC.

This chain joins TRBV27 and TRBJ2-1; D is unclear. The CDR3 is 15 residues long. Deletions cut 1 base from V and 5 bases from J, with 12 bases between. Germline CDR1 and CDR2: MNHEY and SMNVEV (reference sequence). The CDR3 loop is CASSLFRLRDNEQFF. The CDR3 DNA reads as TGTGCCAGCAGTTTATTCCGGTTGAGAGACAATGAGCAGTTCTTC.